This TCR beta chain is drawn from a study of graft-versus-host responses after intestinal transplantation. Germline CDR1 is MDHEN and CDR2 is SYDVKM. This CDR3 has 15 amino acids. Unmatched junction bases numbered 5, after V lost 7 bases and J lost 3 bases. The assay was immunoSEQ multiplex PCR, and TCRdb's table has in-frame clones only and misses some. The repertoire holds 84,000 or so clones, 80% to 95% seen once, with about 0.29% in the top ten. Regarding this clone: Antigen unknown.

Study outcomes and limitations: There were GvH clones found in recipient marrow, and some of them appeared first in ileum or blood.

The chain carries TRBV28 and TRBJ2-1; 11 bases fit TRBD2. Sequencing used unstimulated CD4+ T cells sorted from spleen or lymph node cells, obtained before intestinal transplant. This receptor was taken from a human donor who received an intestinal transplant. CDR3 coding DNA: TGTGCCAGCAACACTGGGACTAGCGGCTACAATGAGCAGTTCTTC. Translation: CASNTGTSGYNEQFF.